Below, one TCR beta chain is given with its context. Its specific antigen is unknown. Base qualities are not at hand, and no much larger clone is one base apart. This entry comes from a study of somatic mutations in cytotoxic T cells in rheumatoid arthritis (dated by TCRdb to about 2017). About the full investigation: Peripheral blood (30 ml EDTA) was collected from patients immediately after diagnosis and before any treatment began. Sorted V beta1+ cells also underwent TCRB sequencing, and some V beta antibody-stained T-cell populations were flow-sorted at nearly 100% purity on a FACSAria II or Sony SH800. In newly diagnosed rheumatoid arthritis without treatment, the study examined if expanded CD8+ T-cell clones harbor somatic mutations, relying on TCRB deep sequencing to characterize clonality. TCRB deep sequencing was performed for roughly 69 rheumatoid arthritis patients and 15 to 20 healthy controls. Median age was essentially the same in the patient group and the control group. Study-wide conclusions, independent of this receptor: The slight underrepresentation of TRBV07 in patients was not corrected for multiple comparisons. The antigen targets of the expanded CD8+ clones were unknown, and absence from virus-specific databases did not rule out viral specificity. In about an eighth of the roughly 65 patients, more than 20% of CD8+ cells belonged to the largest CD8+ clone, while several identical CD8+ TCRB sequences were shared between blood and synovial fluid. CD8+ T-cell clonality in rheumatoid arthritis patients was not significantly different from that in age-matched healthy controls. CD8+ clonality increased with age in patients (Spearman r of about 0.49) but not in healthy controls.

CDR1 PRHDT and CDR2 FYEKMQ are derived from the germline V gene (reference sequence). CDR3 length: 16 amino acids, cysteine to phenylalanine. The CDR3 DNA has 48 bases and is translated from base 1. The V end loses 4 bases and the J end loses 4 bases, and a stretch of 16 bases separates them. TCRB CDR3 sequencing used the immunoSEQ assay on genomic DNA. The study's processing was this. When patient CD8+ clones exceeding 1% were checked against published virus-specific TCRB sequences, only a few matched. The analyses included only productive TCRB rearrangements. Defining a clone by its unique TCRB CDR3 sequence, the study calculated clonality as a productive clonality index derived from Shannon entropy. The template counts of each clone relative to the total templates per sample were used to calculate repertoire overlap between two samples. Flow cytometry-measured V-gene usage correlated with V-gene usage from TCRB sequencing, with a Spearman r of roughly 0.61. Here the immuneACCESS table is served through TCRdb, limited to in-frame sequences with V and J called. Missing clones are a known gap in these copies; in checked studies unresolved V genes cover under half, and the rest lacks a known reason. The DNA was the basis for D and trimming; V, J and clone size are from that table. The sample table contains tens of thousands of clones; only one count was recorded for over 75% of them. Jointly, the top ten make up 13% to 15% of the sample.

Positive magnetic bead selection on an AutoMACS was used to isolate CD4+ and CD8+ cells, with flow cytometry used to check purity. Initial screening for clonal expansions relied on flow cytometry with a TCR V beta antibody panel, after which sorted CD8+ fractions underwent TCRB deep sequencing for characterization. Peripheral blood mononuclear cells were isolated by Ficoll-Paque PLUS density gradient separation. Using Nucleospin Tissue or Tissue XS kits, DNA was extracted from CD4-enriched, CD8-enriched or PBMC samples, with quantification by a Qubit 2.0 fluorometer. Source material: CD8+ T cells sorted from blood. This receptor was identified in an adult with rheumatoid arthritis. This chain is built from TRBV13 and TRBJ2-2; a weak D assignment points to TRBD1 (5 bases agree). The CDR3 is CASSYLPGPGTGELFF. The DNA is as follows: TGTGCCAGCAGCTACCTACCAGGGCCGGGCACCGGGGAGCTGTTTTTT.